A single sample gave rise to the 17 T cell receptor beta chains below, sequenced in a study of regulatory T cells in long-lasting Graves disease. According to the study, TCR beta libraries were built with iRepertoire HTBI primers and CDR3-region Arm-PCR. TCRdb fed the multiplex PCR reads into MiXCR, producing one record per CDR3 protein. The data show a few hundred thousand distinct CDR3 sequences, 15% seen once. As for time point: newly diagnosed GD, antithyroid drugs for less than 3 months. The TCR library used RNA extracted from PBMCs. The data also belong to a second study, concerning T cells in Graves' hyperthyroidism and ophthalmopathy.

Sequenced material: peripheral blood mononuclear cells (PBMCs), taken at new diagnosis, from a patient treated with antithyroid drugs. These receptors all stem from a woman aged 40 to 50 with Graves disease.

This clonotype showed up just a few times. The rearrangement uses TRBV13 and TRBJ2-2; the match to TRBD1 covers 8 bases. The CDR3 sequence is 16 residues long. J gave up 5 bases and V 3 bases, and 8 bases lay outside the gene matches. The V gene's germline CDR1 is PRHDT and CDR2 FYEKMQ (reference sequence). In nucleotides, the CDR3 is TGTGCCAGCAGCTTCCGACGGACAGGGAGGACCGGGGAGCTGTTTTTT. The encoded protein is CASSFRRTGRTGELFF.

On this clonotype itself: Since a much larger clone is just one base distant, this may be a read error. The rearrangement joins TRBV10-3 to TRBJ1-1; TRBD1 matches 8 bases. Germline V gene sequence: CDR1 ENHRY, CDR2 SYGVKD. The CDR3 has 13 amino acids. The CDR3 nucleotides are TGTGCCATCAGCAATACAGGGGGAACTGAAGATTTCTTT. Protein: CAISNTGGTEDFF.

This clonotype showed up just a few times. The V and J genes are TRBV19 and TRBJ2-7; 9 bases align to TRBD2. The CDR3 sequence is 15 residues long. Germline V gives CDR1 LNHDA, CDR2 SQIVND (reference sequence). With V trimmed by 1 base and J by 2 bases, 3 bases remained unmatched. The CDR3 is CASSIGAGGPYEQYF. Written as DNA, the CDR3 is TGTGCCAGTAGTATAGGGGCGGGGGGGCCCTACGAGCAGTACTTC.

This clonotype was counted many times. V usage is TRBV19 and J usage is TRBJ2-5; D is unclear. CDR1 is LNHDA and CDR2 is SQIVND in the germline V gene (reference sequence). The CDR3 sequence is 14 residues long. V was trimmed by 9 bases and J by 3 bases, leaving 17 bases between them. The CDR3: CASRTPSVKETQYF. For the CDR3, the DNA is TGTGCCAGCAGGACCCCCTCCGTAAAAGAGACCCAGTACTTC.

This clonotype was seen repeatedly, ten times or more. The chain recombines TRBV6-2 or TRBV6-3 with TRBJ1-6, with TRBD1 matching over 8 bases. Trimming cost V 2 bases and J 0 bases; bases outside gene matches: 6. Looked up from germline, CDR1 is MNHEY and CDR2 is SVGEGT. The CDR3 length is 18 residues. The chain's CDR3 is CASSYQSDRGSYNSPLHF. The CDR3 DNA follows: TGTGCCAGCAGTTACCAGTCAGACAGGGGCTCCTATAATTCACCCCTCCACTTT.

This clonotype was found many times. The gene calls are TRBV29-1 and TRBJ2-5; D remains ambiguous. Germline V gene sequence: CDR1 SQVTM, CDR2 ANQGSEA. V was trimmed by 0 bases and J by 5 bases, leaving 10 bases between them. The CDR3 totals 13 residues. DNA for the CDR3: TGCAGCGTTGAAGAATCGGTAGGGGAGACCCAGTACTTC. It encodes CSVEESVGETQYF.

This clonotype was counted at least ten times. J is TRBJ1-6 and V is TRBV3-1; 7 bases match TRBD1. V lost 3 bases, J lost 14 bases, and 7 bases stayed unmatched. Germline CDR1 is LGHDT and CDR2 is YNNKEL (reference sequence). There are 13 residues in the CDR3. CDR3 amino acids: CASSHPTGRSLHF. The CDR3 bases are TGTGCCAGCAGCCACCCGACAGGGAGATCCCTCCACTTT.

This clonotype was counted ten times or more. As DNA, the CDR3 is TGTGCCAGCAGCTTAGGGGTTCCTAGCGGGAGCCTGAATGAGCAGTTCTTC. This translates into CASSLGVPSGSLNEQFF. The V gene is TRBV13, the J gene TRBJ2-1; 10 bases align to TRBD2. The length of the CDR3 is 17 residues. Trimming removed 0 bases from V and 7 bases from J; junction bases left unmatched: 9. Germline V gene sequence: CDR1 PRHDT, CDR2 FYEKMQ (reference sequence).

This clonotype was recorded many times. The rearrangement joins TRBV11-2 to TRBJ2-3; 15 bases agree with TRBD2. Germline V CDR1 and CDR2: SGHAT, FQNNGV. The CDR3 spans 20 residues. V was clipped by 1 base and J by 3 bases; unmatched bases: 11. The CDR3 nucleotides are TGTGCCAGCAGCTTAGTCTATAGGACTAGCGGGAGGGCCAGGACAGATACGCAGTATTTT. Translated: CASSLVYRTSGRARTDTQYF.

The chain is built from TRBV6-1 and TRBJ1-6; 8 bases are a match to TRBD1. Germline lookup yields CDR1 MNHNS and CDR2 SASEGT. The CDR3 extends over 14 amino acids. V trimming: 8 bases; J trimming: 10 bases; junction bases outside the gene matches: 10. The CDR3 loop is CASGPGGPWSPLHF. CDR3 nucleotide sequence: TGTGCCAGCGGGCCAGGGGGCCCATGGTCACCCCTCCACTTT.

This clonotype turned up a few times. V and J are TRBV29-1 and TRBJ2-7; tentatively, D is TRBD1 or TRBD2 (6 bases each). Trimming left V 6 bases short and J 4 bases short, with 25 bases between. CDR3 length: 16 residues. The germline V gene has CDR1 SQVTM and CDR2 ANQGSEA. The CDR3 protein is CSVGGAGTKIGYEQYF. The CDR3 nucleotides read TGCAGCGTGGGGGGAGCCGGGACAAAGATAGGTTACGAGCAGTACTTC.

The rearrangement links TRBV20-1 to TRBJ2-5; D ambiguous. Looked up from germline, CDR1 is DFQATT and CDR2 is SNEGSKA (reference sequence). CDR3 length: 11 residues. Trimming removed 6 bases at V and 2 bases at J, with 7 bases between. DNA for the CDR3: TGCAGTGCGGAGCGACAAGAGACCCAGTACTTC. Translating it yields CSAERQETQYF.

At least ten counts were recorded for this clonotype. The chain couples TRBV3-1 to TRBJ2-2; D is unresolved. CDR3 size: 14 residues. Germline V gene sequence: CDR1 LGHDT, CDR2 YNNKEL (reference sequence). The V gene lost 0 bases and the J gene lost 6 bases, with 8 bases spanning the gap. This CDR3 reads CASSQDKVSGELFF. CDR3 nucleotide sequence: TGTGCCAGCAGCCAAGATAAAGTGTCCGGGGAGCTGTTTTTT.

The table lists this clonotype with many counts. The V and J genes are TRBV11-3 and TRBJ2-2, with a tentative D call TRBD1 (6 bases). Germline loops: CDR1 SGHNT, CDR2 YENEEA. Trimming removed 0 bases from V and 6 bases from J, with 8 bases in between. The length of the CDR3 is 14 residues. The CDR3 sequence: CASSLDKGAGELFF. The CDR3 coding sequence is TGTGCCAGCAGCTTAGACAAGGGGGCCGGGGAGCTGTTTTTT.

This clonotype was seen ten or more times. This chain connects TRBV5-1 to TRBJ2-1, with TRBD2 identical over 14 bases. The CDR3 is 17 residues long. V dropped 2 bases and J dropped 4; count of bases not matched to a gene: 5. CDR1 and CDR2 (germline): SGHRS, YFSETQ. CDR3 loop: CASSFTGTSGRYNEQFF. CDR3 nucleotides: TGCGCCAGCAGCTTCACCGGGACTAGCGGGAGATACAATGAGCAGTTCTTC.

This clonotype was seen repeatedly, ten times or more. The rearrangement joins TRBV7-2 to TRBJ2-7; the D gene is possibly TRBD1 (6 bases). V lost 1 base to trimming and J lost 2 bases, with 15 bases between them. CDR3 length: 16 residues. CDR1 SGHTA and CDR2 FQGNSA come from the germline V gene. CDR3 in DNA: TGTGCCAGCAGCTTAGGTCAGGACAGACTAACCTACGAGCAGTACTTC. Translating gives CASSLGQDRLTYEQYF.

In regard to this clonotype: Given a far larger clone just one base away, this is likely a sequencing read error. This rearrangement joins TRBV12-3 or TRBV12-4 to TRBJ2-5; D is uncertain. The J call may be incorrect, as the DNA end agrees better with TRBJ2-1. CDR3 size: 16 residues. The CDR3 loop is CVSSLSAFQIGNEQFF. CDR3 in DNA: TGTGTCAGCAGTTTATCAGCTTTTCAGATCGGGAATGAGCAGTTCTTC.